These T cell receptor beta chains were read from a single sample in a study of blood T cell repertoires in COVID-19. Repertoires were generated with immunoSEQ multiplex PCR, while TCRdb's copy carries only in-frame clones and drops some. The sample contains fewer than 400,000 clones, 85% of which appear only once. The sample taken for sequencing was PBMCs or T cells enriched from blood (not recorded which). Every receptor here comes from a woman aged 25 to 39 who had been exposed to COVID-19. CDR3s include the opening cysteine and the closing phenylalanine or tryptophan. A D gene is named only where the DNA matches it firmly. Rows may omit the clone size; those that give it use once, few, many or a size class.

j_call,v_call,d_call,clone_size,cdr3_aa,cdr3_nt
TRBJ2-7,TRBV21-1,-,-,CASSKEGGQESYEQYF,TGTGCCAGCAGCAAAGAAGGGGGACAGGAGTCCTACGAGCAGTACTTC
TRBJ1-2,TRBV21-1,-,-,CASSKGQGGSYGYTF,TGTGCCAGCAGCAAAGGACAGGGGGGAAGCTATGGCTACACCTTC
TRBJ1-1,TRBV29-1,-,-,CSGLIRLAEAFF,TGCAGCGGTCTTATTCGGTTGGCTGAAGCTTTCTTT
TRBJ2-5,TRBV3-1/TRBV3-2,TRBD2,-,CASSQRLAGVKETQYF,TGTGCCAGCAGCCAACGACTAGCGGGGGTAAAAGAGACCCAGTACTTC
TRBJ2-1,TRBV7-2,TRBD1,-,CASSPRDRGQRGYNEQFF,TGTGCCAGCAGTCCCCGGGACAGGGGTCAACGGGGTTACAATGAGCAGTTCTTC
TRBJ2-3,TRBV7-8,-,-,CASGRGAGQYF,TGTGCCAGCGGCCGGGGGGCGGGGCAGTATTTT
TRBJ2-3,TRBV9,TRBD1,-,CASTRGDRTIDTQYF,TGTGCCAGCACCCGAGGGGACAGGACAATCGATACGCAGTATTTT
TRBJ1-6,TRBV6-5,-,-,CASSYSGNSPLHF,TGTGCCAGCAGTTACTCCGGGAATTCACCCCTCCACTTT
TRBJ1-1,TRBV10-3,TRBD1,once,CASGGQGETEAFF,TGTGCCAGCGGGGGACAGGGCGAGACTGAAGCTTTCTTT
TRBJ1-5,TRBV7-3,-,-,CASSPRLRETGTEANSNQPQHF,TGTGCCAGCAGCCCCCGATTACGGGAAACAGGGACGGAAGCCAATAGCAATCAGCCCCAGCATTTT
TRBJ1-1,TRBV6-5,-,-,CASSQGWGEAFF,TGTGCCAGCAGTCAGGGGTGGGGTGAAGCTTTCTTT
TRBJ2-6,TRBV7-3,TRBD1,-,CASSVTGNSFPGANVLTF,TGTGCCAGCAGCGTGACAGGGAATTCCTTCCCTGGGGCCAACGTCCTGACTTTC
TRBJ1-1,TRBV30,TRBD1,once,CAWSVLPQGASEAFF,TGTGCCTGGAGTGTACTTCCTCAGGGGGCGTCTGAAGCTTTCTTT
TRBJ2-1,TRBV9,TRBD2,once,CASSQRTSGYNEQFF,TGTGCCAGCAGCCAAAGGACTAGCGGATACAATGAGCAGTTCTTC
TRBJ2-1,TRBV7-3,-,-,CASSLGRAVNEQFF,TGTGCCAGCAGCTTAGGCAGGGCGGTCAATGAGCAGTTCTTC
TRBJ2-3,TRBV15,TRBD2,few,CATSRDLAGGPGDTQYF,TGTGCCACCAGCAGAGACTTAGCGGGAGGGCCAGGGGATACGCAGTATTTT